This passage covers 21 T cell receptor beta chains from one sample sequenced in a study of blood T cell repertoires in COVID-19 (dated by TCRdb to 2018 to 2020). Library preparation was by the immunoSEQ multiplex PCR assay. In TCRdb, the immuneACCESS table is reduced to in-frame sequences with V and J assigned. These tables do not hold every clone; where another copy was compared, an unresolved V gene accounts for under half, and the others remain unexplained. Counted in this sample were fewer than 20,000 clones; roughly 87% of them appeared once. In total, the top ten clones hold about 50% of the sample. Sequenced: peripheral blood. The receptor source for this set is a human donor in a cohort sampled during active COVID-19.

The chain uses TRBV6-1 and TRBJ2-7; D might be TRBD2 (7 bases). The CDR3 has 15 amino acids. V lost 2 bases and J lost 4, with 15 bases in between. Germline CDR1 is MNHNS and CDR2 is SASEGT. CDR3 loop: CASSEMGGRLYEQYF. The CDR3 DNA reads TGTGCCAGCAGTGAAATGGGGGGGCGCTTATACGAGCAGTACTTC.

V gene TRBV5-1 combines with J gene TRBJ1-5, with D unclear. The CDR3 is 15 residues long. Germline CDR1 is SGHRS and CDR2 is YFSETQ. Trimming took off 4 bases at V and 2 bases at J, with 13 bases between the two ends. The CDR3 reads CASSPDLGGNQPQHF. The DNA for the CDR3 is TGCGCCAGCAGCCCTGACCTGGGCGGCAATCAGCCCCAGCATTTT.

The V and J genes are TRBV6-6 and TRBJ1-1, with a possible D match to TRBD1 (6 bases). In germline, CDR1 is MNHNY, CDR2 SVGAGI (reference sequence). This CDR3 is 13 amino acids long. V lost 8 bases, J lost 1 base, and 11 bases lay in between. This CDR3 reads CASGGAGNTEAFF. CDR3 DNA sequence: TGTGCCAGCGGGGGGGCGGGGAACACTGAAGCTTTCTTT.

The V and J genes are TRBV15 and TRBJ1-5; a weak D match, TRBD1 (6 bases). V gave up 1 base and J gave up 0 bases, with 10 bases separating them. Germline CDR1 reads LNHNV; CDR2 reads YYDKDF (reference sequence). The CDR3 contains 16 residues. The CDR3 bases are TGTGCCACCAGCAGAGGACAGGCCATTAGCAATCAGCCCCAGCATTTT. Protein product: CATSRGQAISNQPQHF.

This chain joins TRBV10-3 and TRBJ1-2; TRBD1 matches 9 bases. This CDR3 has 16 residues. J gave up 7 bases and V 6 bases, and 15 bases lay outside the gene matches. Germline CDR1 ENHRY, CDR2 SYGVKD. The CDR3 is CAISQQGAAAWGGYTF. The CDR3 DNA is TGTGCCATCAGCCAACAGGGGGCGGCTGCCTGGGGTGGCTACACCTTC.

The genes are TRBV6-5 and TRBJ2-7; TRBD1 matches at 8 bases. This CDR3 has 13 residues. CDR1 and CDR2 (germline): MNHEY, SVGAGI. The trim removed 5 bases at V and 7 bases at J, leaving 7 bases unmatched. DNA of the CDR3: TGTGCCAGCAGTATCCGGACAGGGTGGGAGCAGTACTTC. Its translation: CASSIRTGWEQYF.

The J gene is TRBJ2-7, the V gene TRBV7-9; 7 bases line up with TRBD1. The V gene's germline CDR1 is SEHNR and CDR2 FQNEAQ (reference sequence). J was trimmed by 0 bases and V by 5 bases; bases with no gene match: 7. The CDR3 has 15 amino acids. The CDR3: CASSPTGTVSYEQYF. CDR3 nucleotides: TGTGCCAGCAGCCCGACCGGGACAGTCTCCTACGAGCAGTACTTC.

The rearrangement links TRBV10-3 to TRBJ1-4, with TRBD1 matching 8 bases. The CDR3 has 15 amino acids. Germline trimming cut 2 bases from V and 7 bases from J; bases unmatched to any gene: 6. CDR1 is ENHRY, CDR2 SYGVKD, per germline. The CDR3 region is CAISEDRGWGEKLFF. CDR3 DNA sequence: TGTGCCATCAGTGAGGACAGGGGCTGGGGTGAAAAACTGTTTTTT.

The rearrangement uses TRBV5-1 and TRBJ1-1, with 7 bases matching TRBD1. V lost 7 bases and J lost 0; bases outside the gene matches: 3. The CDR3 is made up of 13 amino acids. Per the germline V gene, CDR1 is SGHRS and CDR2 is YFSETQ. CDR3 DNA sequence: TGCGCCAGCCCGGACAGGTTGAACACTGAAGCTTTCTTT. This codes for CASPDRLNTEAFF.

As DNA, the CDR3 is TGTGCCAGCAGCTTCGACAGGGGCGGCAATCAGCCCCAGCATTTT. Amino acids: CASSFDRGGNQPQHF. This rearrangement joins TRBV7-9 to TRBJ1-5, with TRBD1 matching 8 bases. The CDR3 consists of 15 residues. Germline assignment: CDR1 SEHNR and CDR2 FQNEAQ (reference sequence). V lost 3 bases, J lost 2 bases, and 3 bases stayed unmatched. The whole variable domain, remainder taken from reference TRBV7-9 and TRBJ1-5, is DTGVSQNPRHKITKRGQNVTFRCDPISEHNRLYWYRQTLGQGPEFLTYFQNEAQLEKSRLLSDRFSAERPKGSFSTLEIQRTEQGDSAMYLCASSFDRGGNQPQHFGDGTRLSIL.

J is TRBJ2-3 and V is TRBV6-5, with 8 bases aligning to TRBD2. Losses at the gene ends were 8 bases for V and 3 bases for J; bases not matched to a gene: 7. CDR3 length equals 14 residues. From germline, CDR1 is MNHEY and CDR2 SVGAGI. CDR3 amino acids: CASGTLAETDTQYF. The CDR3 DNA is TGTGCCAGCGGGACACTAGCGGAGACAGATACGCAGTATTTT.

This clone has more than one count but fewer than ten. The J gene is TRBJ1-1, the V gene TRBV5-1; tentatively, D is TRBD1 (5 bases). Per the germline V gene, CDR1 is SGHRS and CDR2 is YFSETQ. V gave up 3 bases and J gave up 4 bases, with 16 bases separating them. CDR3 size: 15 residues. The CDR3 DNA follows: TGCGCCAGCAGCTCCCTGGGAGGGAGGGGCACTGAAGCTTTCTTT. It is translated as CASSSLGGRGTEAFF.

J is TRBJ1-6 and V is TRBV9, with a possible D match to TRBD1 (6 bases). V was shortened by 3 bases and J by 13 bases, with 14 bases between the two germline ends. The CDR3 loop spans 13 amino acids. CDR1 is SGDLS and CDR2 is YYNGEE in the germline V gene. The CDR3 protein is CASSEWDTPPLHF. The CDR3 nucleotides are TGTGCCAGCAGCGAGTGGGACACTCCGCCCCTCCACTTT.

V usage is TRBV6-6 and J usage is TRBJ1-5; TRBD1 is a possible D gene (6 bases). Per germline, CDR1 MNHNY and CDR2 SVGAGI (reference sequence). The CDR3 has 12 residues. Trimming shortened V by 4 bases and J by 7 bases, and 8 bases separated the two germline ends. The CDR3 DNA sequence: TGTGCCAGCAGTTCAGGGGTACAGCCCCAGCATTTT. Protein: CASSSGVQPQHF.

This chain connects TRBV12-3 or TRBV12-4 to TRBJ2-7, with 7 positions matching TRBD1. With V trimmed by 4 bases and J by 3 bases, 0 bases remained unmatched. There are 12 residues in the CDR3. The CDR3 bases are TGTGCCAGCAGTTGGGACAGCTACGAGCAGTACTTC. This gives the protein CASSWDSYEQYF.

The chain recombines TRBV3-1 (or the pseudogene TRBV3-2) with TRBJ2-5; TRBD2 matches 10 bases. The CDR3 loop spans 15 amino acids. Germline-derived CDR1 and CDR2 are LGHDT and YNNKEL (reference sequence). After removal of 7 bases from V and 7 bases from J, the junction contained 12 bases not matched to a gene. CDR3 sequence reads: CASTPNSGGQGTQYF. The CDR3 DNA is TGTGCCAGCACCCCCAATAGCGGGGGGCAGGGGACCCAGTACTTC.

The CDR3, as DNA: TGTGCCAGCAGTGGCCGGGACTATGAAGAGACCCAGTACTTC. This codes for CASSGRDYEETQYF. The chain employs TRBV2 and TRBJ2-5, with TRBD2 matching over 7 bases. The CDR3 has 14 residues. Germline assignment: CDR1 SNHLY and CDR2 FYNNEI. After removal of 4 bases from V and 3 bases from J, the junction contained 5 bases not matched to a gene.

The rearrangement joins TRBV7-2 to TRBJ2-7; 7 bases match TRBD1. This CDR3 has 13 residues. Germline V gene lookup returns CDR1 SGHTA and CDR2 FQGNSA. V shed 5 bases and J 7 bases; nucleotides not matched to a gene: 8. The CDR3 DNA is TGTGCCAGCAGCACTACAGGGGATGGGGAGCAGTACTTC. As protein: CASSTTGDGEQYF.

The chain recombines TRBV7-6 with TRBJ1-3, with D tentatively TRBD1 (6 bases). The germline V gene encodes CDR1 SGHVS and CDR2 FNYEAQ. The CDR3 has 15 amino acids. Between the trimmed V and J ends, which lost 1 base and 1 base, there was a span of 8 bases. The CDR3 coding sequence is TGTGCCAGCAGCTTAGGACAGGCATCTGGAAACACCATATATTTT. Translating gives CASSLGQASGNTIYF.

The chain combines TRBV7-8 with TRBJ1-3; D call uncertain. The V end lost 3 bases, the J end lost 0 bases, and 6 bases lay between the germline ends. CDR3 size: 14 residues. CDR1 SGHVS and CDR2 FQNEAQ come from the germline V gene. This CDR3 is CASSLRGSGNTIYF. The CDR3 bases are TGTGCCAGCAGCTTGCGGGGCTCTGGAAACACCATATATTTT. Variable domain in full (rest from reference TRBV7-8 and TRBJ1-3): GAGVSQSPRYKVAKRGQDVALRCDPISGHVSLFWYQQALGQGPEFLTYFQNEAQLDKSGLPSDRFFAERPEGSVSTLKIQRTQQEDSAVYLCASSLRGSGNTIYFGEGSWLTVV.

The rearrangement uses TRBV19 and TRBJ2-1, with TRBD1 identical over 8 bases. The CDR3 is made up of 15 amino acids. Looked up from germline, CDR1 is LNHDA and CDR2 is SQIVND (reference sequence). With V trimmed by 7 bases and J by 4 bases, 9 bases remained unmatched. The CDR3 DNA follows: TGTGCCAGTACCATTGCGACAGGGGCTTACAATGAGCAGTTCTTC. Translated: CASTIATGAYNEQFF.